The entry below describes one T cell receptor beta chain. This clonotype turned up a few times. It lacks a known antigen. Per-base quality was not reported, and no clone a single base away is much larger than it. V and J lose 2 bases and 3 bases, and a span of 7 bases separates them. The CDR3 sequence holds 13 residues, the cysteine and phenylalanine included. Solely the CDR3 DNA is kept, with 39 bases framed from the first base. CDR1 and CDR2 were assigned from the germline V gene as MNHEY and SVGAGI. This record comes from a study of CD8 T cells in ankylosing spondylitis (dated by TCRdb to 2017 to 2019). Regarding the complete study: To find TCR variants linked to disease, the study profiled T cell receptor beta repertoires in ankylosing spondylitis patients and healthy donors. The whole study cohort included 108 healthy donors and 20 to 30 ankylosing spondylitis patients. Peripheral blood was sampled, and synovial fluid was additionally collected from ankylosing spondylitis patients. Broader findings and caveats from the paper: Some TCR beta motif variants had previously been reported in synovial fluid and blood of reactive arthritis patients, which suggested common disease-initiation mechanisms. A CD8+ phenotype was shown by the disease-linked clones, which were found at relatively low frequencies in peripheral blood. A TCR beta motif of about 8 highly homologous amino acid variants appeared characteristic of blood from ankylosing spondylitis patients. According to the report, matched synovial fluid samples from ankylosing spondylitis patients were significantly enriched for the disease-linked clones.

Sequencing was performed on an Illumina HiSeq 2500. Quantitative 5'-RACE with molecular barcodes was used to prepare TCR beta libraries. The paper's processing steps were these. To identify disease-linked TCR variants, a new computational method was used, one built on a probabilistic model of VDJ rearrangement. TCRdb reanalyzed the raw reads on its own, using fastp at Q25 for trimming and MiXCR for clone calling, and kept in-frame beta chains. Rows merge per CDR3 protein into single entries with the most common DNA and genes. TCRdb assigned the V and J calls; the authors' analysis was not used. This sample is represented by about 220,000 distinct CDR3 sequences; around 25% of them were singletons. Together, the top ten hold roughly 6.7% of the sample.

The sequence is built from TRBV6-5 and TRBJ1-1, with the D gene not clear enough to name. The TCR was taken from a male donor with ankylosing spondylitis or in good health (not recorded which). The specimen sequenced was blood, either unsorted or a sorted T cell fraction (not recorded which). CDR3 sequence: CASSYEGDTEAFF. In nucleotide form, the sequence is TGTGCCAGCAGTTACGAGGGTGACACTGAAGCTTTCTTT.